Listed below are T cell receptor beta chains from one sample, sequenced in a study of CD8+ T cells in alopecia areata. The method was immunoSEQ multiplex PCR; TCRdb's version includes in-frame clones alone and lacks a portion of them. The sample lists approximately 210,000 clones, roughly two fifths occurring once. Specimen: CD4+ T cells sorted from blood, collected at approximately week 36, from a patient treated with tofacitinib. These receptors all stem from a human donor with alopecia areata. Both conserved end residues are part of each CDR3. A D gene is named only where the DNA matches it firmly. Rows may omit the clone size; those that give it use once, few, many or a size class.

length: 13; size: once; V: TRBV5-1; J: TRBJ1-1; D: .; DNA: TGCGCCAGCAGCGGGGATGGGAACACTGAAGCTTTCTTT; CDR3: CASSGDGNTEAFF
length: 13; size: .; V: TRBV9; J: TRBJ2-5; D: .; DNA: TGTGCCAGCAGCGTCGGGGGCGAGGAGACCCAGTACTTC; CDR3: CASSVGGEETQYF
length: 12; size: .; V: TRBV7-9; J: TRBJ1-2; D: .; DNA: TGTGCCAGCAGCTGGGACCTGGGGGGCTACACCTTC; CDR3: CASSWDLGGYTF
length: 15; size: few; V: TRBV25-1; J: TRBJ2-2; D: TRBD1; DNA: TGTGCCAGCAGGGGACAGAGAAGGAACACCGGGGAGCTGTTTTTT; CDR3: CASRGQRRNTGELFF
length: 16; size: .; V: TRBV2; J: TRBJ2-3; D: .; DNA: TGTGCCAGCAGTCCCCAACCGAGACCAAGCACAGATACGCAGTATTTT; CDR3: CASSPQPRPSTDTQYF
length: 15; size: .; V: TRBV7-2; J: TRBJ2-2; D: .; DNA: TGTGCCAGCAGCGCCGGTGGCAGGGCCACCGGGGAGCTGTTTTTT; CDR3: CASSAGGRATGELFF
length: 17; size: few; V: TRBV5-6; J: TRBJ2-5; D: .; DNA: TGTGCCAGCAGCTTCCGCAGATCGGCACTGGCCCAAGAGACCCAGTACTTC; CDR3: CASSFRRSALAQETQYF
length: 12; size: .; V: TRBV7-2; J: TRBJ2-5; D: TRBD1; DNA: TGTGCCAGCAGCTTAGGCCAGGGGGCCCAGTACTTC; CDR3: CASSLGQGAQYF
length: 14; size: .; V: TRBV29-1; J: TRBJ2-3; D: TRBD2; DNA: TGCAGCGGCCAGCGGGAGTCTGTTCTGGGTACGCAGTATTTT; CDR3: CSGQRESVLGTQYF
length: 15; size: few; V: TRBV29-1; J: TRBJ1-3; D: TRBD1; DNA: TGCAGCGTTGGAGGTCAGGGGGCTGGTGGAAACACCATATATTTT; CDR3: CSVGGQGAGGNTIYF
length: 15; size: .; V: TRBV7-3; J: TRBJ2-2; D: .; DNA: TGTGCCAGCAGCCCCTCTTGGGGCGGAGGCGGGGAGCTGTTTTTT; CDR3: CASSPSWGGGGELFF
length: 11; size: .; V: TRBV20-1; J: TRBJ1-4; D: .; DNA: TGCAGTGCAGGGGCTAATGAAAAACTGTTTTTT; CDR3: CSAGANEKLFF
length: 13; size: .; V: TRBV30; J: TRBJ1-2; D: .; DNA: TGTGCCTGTCTAATAGATCCTCGCTATGGCTACACCTTC; CDR3: CACLIDPRYGYTF
length: 11; size: .; V: TRBV30; J: TRBJ2-5; D: TRBD1; DNA: TGTGCCTGGAGTCCCGAGGGACAGGCGTACTTC; CDR3: CAWSPEGQAYF